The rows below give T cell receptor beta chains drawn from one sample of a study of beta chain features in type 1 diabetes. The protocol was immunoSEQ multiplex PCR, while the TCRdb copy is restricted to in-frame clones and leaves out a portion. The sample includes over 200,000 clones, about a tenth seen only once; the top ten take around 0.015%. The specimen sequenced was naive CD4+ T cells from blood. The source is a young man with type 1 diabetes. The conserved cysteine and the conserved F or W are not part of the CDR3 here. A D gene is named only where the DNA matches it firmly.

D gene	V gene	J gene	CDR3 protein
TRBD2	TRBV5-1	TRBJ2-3	ASSIGSGIGDTQY
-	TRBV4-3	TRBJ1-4	ASSQDRQVNEKLF
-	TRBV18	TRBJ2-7	ASSTSAGQYEQY
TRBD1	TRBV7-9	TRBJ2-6	ASSLRQGALVGANVLT
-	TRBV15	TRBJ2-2	ATSRDQLVWSANTGELF
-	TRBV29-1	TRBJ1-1	SVDTGNTEAF
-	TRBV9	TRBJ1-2	ASSVVPDTGGYT
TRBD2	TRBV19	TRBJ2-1	ASSMIGLAIDNEQF
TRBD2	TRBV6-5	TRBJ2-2	ASRGGANTGELF
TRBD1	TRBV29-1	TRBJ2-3	SVEGQDTDTQY
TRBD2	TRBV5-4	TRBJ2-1	ASSSKAGTLSYNEQF
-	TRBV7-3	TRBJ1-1	ASSSLGGENTEAF
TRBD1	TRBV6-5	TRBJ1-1	ASSRQGISTEAF
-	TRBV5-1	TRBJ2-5	ASAPTWRGETQY
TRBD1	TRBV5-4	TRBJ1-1	ASSSLGTGKTEAF
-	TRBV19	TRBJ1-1	ASSIVGWDTRGNTEAF
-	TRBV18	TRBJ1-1	ASSPGQDTEAF
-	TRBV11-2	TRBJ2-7	ASSQSRAYEQY
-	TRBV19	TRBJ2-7	ASKPLDSYEQY
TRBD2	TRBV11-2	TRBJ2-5	ASSPGLRETQY
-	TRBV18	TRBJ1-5	ASSPQGQVNSNQPQH
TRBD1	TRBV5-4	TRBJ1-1	ASSLDRGQGTEAF
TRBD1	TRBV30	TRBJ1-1	AWSRAGGLNTEAF
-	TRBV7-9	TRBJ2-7	ASSFYYEQY
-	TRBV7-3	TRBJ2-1	ASSFGLTGDEQF
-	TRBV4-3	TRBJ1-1	ASSQVRRDEAF